These T cell receptor beta chains were read from a single sample in a study of control samples from healthy donors and cancer patients. Measured with immunoSEQ multiplex PCR; TCRdb has only the in-frame clones, and not every one. The data hold 150,000 or so clones, with more than 85% observed a single time. The sequenced material came from blood. These receptors were collected from a man aged 18 to 30 in good health. Each CDR3 is given with its conserved first and last residue. A D gene is named only where the DNA matches it firmly. Clone size is stated in some rows and not others, as once, few, many or a class when expanded.

CASSWGQGDEQYF,TGTGCCAGCAGTTGGGGACAGGGGGACGAGCAGTACTTC,TRBD1,TRBV12-3/TRBV12-4,NA,TRBJ2-7
CASSFETGRNTEAFF,TGTGCCAGCAGCTTCGAGACGGGCAGGAACACTGAAGCTTTCTTT,NA,TRBV5-6,NA,TRBJ1-1
CASSPRTGGNNEQFF,TGTGCCAGCAGTCCCCGGACAGGGGGCAACAATGAGCAGTTCTTC,TRBD1,TRBV27,NA,TRBJ2-1
CASSRDGRQVGDGYTF,TGTGCCAGCAGCCGCGACGGTAGACAGGTTGGCGATGGCTACACCTTC,NA,TRBV5-4,NA,TRBJ1-2
CATTTGGYLHGYTF,TGTGCCACCACGACCGGCGGGTACCTACATGGCTACACCTTC,NA,TRBV7-9,NA,TRBJ1-2
CASSPRDLRRRANYGYTF,TGTGCCAGCAGCCCCCGGGACCTACGGCGGCGAGCTAACTATGGCTACACCTTC,NA,TRBV3-1/TRBV3-2,NA,TRBJ1-2
CASSTVAGTGETQYF,TGTGCCAGCAGCACAGTAGCCGGGACAGGAGAGACCCAGTACTTC,TRBD1,TRBV9,NA,TRBJ2-5
CASSIRTGDLGITEAFF,TGCGCCAGCAGCATCCGGACAGGGGATCTCGGGATTACTGAAGCTTTCTTT,TRBD1,TRBV5-1,NA,TRBJ1-1
CASSLGLAGGQETQYF,TGTGCCAGCAGCTTAGGCCTAGCGGGGGGACAAGAGACCCAGTACTTC,TRBD2,TRBV13,NA,TRBJ2-5
CASSPAGDRGRLFF,TGTGCCAGCAGCCCCGCGGGGGACAGGGGAAGACTGTTTTTT,TRBD1,TRBV6-5,NA,TRBJ1-4
CASSLDVVYDTGELFF,TGTGCCAGCAGTTTAGATGTGGTATATGACACCGGGGAGCTGTTTTTT,NA,TRBV28,NA,TRBJ2-2
CASSARTGGTDNEQFF,TGCGCCAGCAGCGCTCGGACAGGGGGGACCGACAATGAGCAGTTCTTC,TRBD1,TRBV5-1,once,TRBJ2-1
CASSAGTGGMDTEAFF,TGTGCCAGCAGCGCCGGGACAGGGGGCATGGACACTGAAGCTTTCTTT,TRBD1,TRBV9,NA,TRBJ1-1
CASSQSSRGWRGSPLHF,TGCGCCAGCAGTCAATCATCTCGCGGGTGGCGGGGTTCACCCCTCCACTTT,NA,TRBV23-1,NA,TRBJ1-6
CASRGEPRRNQPQHF,TGTGCCAGCAGGGGTGAGCCTAGGCGCAATCAGCCCCAGCATTTT,NA,TRBV6-5,NA,TRBJ1-5
CASSSDRGSYEQYF,TGTGCCAGCAGCTCCGACAGGGGCTCCTACGAGCAGTACTTC,TRBD1,TRBV11-1,once,TRBJ2-7
CASSPGTSGSWYNEQFF,TGTGCCAGCAGCCCTGGGACTAGCGGGAGCTGGTACAATGAGCAGTTCTTC,TRBD2,TRBV9,NA,TRBJ2-1
CASSNPGVRMNTEAFF,TGTGCCAGCAGCAACCCGGGGGTGAGAATGAACACTGAAGCTTTCTTT,NA,TRBV5-4,once,TRBJ1-1
CAWISGPHLNYGYTF,TGTGCCTGGATTTCGGGGCCTCACCTTAACTATGGCTACACCTTC,NA,TRBV30,NA,TRBJ1-2
CASSLWDPIAEAFF,TGTGCCAGCAGCTTGTGGGATCCCATCGCTGAAGCTTTCTTT,NA,TRBV5-6,NA,TRBJ1-1
CASTPTSPSYEQYF,TGTGCCAGCACCCCGACTAGCCCCTCCTACGAGCAGTACTTC,TRBD2,TRBV7-2,NA,TRBJ2-7
CASSLSGNEQFF,TGTGCCAGCAGCCTTAGCGGCAATGAGCAGTTCTTC,NA,TRBV12-3/TRBV12-4,NA,TRBJ2-1
CASSELAVSYNEQFF,TGTGCCAGCAGCGAACTAGCGGTCTCCTACAATGAGCAGTTCTTC,TRBD2,TRBV5-5,NA,TRBJ2-1
CASMGTRNYGYTF,TGCGCCAGCATGGGTACCCGTAACTATGGCTACACCTTC,NA,TRBV4-1,NA,TRBJ1-2
CASSLDSGGTHTYEQYF,TGTGCCAGCAGCTTAGATAGTGGCGGGACTCATACCTACGAGCAGTACTTC,NA,TRBV11-2,NA,TRBJ2-7
CASMRTGGTEAFF,TGTGCCAGCATGAGGACAGGGGGCACTGAAGCTTTCTTT,TRBD1,TRBV2,NA,TRBJ1-1
CASSDRPSSYEQYF,TGTGCCAGCAGTGACAGGCCTAGCTCCTACGAGCAGTACTTC,NA,TRBV7-2,NA,TRBJ2-7
CASSFGTGDMNTEAFF,TGTGCCAGCAGCTTTGGGACAGGAGATATGAACACTGAAGCTTTCTTT,TRBD1,TRBV5-6,NA,TRBJ1-1
CATMNLGGQRDGIKTQYF,TGTGCCACGATGAATCTGGGGGGTCAGCGGGATGGGATAAAGACCCAGTACTTC,TRBD2,TRBV10-3,NA,TRBJ2-5
CASSLSRQGGGNTIYF,TGTGCCAGCAGTTTATCGCGGCAGGGCGGTGGAAACACCATATATTTT,NA,TRBV28,NA,TRBJ1-3
CASSVEGFRGRGNEQFF,TGTGCCAGCAGCGTAGAGGGTTTTCGCGGGAGGGGGAATGAGCAGTTCTTC,TRBD2,TRBV9,NA,TRBJ2-1